This section outlines one TCR beta chain sequence together with its context. Antigen unknown. Germline values: CDR1 MDHEN, CDR2 SYDVKM. This CDR3 contains 12 residues. Primed by a sample-barcoded 5' primer and a J-beta primer mix, a second PCR proceeded for about 7 to 11 cycles. TCRdb reprocessed the 5' RACE reads with MiXCR, giving one entry per CDR3 protein. The table has about 380,000 distinct CDR3 sequences, approximately 51% seen once. This entry is derived from a study of blood T cells in healthy people across ages. General study results and limits: TCR beta diversity was tightly associated with the proportion of naive T cells. Older age went with lower TCR beta diversity per million T cells, in a roughly linear way.

Sequencing input: blood. This receptor was taken from a man aged 60 to 75 in good health. The V call is TRBV28, the J call TRBJ2-3; no reliable D call. The end of the DNA is better explained by TRBJ1-5, so the J call may be wrong. The CDR3 is CASSSNPPTQHF. In nucleotides, the CDR3 is TGTGCCAGCAGCTCCAACCCCCCGACGCAGCATTTT.